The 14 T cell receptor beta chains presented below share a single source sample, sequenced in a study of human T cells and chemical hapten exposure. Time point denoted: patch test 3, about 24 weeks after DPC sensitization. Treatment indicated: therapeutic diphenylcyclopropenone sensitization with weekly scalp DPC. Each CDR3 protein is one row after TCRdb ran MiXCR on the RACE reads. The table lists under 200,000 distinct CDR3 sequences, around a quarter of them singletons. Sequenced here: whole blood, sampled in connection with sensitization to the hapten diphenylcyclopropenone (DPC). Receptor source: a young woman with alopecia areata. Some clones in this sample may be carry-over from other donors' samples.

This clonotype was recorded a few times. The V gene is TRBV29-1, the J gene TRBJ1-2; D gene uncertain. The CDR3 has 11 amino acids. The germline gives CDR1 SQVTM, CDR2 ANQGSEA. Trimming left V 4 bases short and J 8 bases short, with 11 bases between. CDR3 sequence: CSVVSGGGYTF. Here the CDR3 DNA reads TGCAGCGTTGTGTCAGGCGGGGGCTACACCTTC.

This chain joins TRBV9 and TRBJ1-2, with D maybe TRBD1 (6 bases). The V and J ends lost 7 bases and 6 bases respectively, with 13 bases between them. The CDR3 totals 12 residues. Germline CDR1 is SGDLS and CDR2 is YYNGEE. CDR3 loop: CASQRGGDGYTF. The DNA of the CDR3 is TGTGCCAGCCAAAGGGGGGGAGATGGCTACACCTTC.

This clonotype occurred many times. CDR3 in amino acids: CSAREDATNTEAFF. The CDR3 DNA sequence: TGCAGTGCTAGAGAAGACGCCACCAACACTGAAGCTTTCTTT. V gene TRBV20-1 combines with J gene TRBJ1-1; no firm D call. The CDR3 length is 14 residues. V lost 0 bases and J 2 bases, leaving 10 bases between the germline ends. Per the germline V gene, CDR1 is DFQATT and CDR2 is SNEGSKA (reference sequence).

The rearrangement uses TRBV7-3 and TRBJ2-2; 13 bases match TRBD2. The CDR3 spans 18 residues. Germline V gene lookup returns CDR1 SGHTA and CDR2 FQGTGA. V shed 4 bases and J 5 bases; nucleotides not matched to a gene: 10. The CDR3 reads CASSSLLAGGPSTGELFF. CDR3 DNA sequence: TGTGCCAGCAGCTCCCTACTAGCGGGGGGGCCTTCAACCGGGGAGCTGTTTTTT.

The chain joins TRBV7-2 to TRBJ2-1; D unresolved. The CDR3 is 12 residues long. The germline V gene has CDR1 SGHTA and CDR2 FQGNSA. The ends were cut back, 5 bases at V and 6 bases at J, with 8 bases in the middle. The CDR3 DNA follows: TGTGCCAGCAGCACTTCCCGCAATGAGCAGTTCTTC. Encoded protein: CASSTSRNEQFF.

For the CDR3, the DNA is TGTGCCAGCAGCCGTGTTCAGTCTAGCGGGAGAGCCCGGGCTCCCTACGAGCAGTACTTC. It is translated as CASSRVQSSGRARAPYEQYF. V is TRBV11-2 and J is TRBJ2-7; 10 positions match TRBD2. The CDR3 covers 20 residues. Per the germline V gene, CDR1 is SGHAT and CDR2 is FQNNGV. V was pared by 5 bases and J by 2 bases, with 21 bases of the junction left unmatched.

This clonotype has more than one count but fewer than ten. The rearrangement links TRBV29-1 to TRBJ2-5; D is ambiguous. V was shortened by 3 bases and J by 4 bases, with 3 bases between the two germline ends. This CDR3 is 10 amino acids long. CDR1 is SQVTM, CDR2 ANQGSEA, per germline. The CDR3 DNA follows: TGCAGCGTTGACTCAGAGACCCAGTACTTC. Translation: CSVDSETQYF.

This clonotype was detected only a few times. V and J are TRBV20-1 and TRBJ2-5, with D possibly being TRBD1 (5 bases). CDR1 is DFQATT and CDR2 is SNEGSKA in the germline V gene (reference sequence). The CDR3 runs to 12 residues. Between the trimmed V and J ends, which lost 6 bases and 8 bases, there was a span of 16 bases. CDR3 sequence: CSARQSYDTQYF. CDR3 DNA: TGCAGTGCCAGACAGTCCTACGACACCCAGTACTTC.

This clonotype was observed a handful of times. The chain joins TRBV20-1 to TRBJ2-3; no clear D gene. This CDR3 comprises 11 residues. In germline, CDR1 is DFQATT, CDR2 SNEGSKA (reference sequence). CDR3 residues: CSGVRTDTQYF. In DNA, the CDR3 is TGCAGCGGAGTCAGGACAGATACGCAGTATTTT.

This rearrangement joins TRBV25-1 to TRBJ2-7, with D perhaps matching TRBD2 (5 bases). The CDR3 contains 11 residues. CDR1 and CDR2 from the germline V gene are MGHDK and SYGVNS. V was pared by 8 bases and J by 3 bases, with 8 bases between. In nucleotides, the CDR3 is TGTGCCAGCGGACTTATCTACGAGCAGTACTTC. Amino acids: CASGLIYEQYF.

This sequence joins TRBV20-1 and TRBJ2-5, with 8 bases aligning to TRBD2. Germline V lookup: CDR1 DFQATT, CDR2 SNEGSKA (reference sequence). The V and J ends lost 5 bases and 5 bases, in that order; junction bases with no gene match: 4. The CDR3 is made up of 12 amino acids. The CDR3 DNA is TGCAGTGCTTCTGCGGGAGGCGAGACCCAGTACTTC. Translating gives CSASAGGETQYF.

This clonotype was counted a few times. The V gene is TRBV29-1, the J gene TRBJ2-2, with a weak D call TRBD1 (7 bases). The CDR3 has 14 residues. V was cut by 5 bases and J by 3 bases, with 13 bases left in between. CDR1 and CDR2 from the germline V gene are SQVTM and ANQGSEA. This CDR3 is CSVSTGDYTGELFF. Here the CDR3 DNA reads TGCAGCGTTTCTACAGGGGACTACACCGGGGAGCTGTTTTTT.

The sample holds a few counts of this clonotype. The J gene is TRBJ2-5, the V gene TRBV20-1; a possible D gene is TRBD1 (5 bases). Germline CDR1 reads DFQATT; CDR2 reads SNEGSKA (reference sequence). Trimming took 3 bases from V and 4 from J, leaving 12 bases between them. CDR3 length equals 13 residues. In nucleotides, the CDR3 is TGCAGTGCTAGTCGGCAGGGCGGAGAGACCCAGTACTTC. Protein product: CSASRQGGETQYF.

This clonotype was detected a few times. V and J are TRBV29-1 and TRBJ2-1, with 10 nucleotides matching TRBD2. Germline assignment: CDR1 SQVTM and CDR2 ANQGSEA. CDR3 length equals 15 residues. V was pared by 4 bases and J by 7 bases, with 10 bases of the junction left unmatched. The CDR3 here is CSVGYLAGVANEQFF. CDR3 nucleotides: TGCAGCGTTGGCTACCTAGCGGGAGTGGCAAATGAGCAGTTCTTC.